This TCR beta chain appears in the sequencing data of a study of shared clonotypes between healthy human individuals. The data were produced by immunoSEQ multiplex PCR, yet TCRdb's version contains in-frame clones alone and is incomplete. This repertoire shows some 2,000,000 clones, less than 95% found once; its top ten account for about 1.1%. Naive CD8 cells were CD45RO-negative, positively selected for CCR7, excluding terminally differentiated effector memory CD45RA+ cells. This CDR3 spans 16 amino acids. The V gene's germline CDR1 is SGHRS and CDR2 YFSETQ. The V end lost 0 bases, the J end lost 0 bases, and 10 bases lay between the germline ends.

Sequenced input: naive CD8+ T cells sorted from blood. This TCR was sampled from a man aged 18 to 29 in good health. This chain links TRBV5-1 with TRBJ1-5; D unclear. CDR3 sequence: CASSLARRHSNQPQHF. The CDR3 DNA is TGCGCCAGCAGCTTGGCCCGACGGCATAGCAATCAGCCCCAGCATTTT.